This TCR beta chain emerged from a study of blood T cell repertoires in COVID-19. The overall study: Acute-phase and convalescent COVID-19 samples originated in the United States, Italy and Spain. From T cells, B-cell-depleted T cells, or PBMCs came the material, which was cDNA or gDNA.

In the authors' methods: Reference gene primer amplification yielded estimated nucleated cell counts. Data came from immunoSEQ multiplex PCR; TCRdb stores just in-frame clones and leaves some out. Clonal size and the V and J genes are those of that table, whereas D and trimming came from the DNA. This sample has under 300,000 clones; 86% occur once, and the top ten carry roughly an eighth. The V gene lost 1 base and the J gene lost 5 bases, with 18 bases spanning the gap. The CDR3 totals 17 residues. The germline gives CDR1 SGHTA, CDR2 FQGNSA. This TCR was sampled from a man aged 80 or over with acute or convalescent COVID-19. The sequenced sample was peripheral blood. The chain links TRBV7-2 to TRBJ1-5; D is unclear. The CDR3 nucleotides are TGTGCCAGCAGCTTAGATTTATCAGGAAAGAGACATCAGCCCCAGCATTTT. The encoded protein is CASSLDLSGKRHQPQHF.